This T cell receptor (beta chain) was identified during a study of monozygotic twins with inflammatory bowel disease. Findings of the study overall: Results did not support any single strong IBD-associated signal or clonotype. Clonotype sharing was lower in IBD patients than healthy twins, most markedly with disease activity.

Used for each TCR library was approximately 4,000 ng of total RNA. In eight separate reactions per sample, cDNA was generated. TCRdb reanalyzed the 5' RACE reads, giving one entry per CDR3 protein sequence and no DNA. This sample's clone table lists roughly 320,000 distinct CDR3 sequences. The CDR3 sequence is 16 residues long. Germline V gene sequence: CDR1 SGHNT, CDR2 YYREEE (reference sequence). On this clonotype itself: Antigen: not known.

The sample consisted of blood. The source is a human donor with ulcerative colitis or Crohn's disease, or a healthy co-twin of an affected twin (not recorded which). This chain links TRBV5-4 with TRBJ2-2; TCRdb's D gene call, TRBD2, goes unchecked for lack of DNA. The CDR3 sequence: CASTTKAGGYTGELFF.